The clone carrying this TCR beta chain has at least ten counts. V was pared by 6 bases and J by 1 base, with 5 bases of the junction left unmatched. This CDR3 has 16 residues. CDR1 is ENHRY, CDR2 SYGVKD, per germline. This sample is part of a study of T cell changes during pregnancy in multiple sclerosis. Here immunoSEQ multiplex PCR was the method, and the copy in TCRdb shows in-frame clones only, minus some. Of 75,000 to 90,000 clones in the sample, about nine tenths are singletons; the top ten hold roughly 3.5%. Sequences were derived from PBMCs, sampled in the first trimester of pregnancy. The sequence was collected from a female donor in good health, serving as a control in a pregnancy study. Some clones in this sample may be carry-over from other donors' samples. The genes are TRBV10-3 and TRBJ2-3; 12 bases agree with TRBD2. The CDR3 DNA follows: TGTGCCATCAGACCTAGCGGGAGGGATGGCACAGATACGCAGTATTTT. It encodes CAIRPSGRDGTDTQYF.